The clone carrying this T cell receptor beta chain was seen more than once but under ten times. Antigen unknown. This specimen belongs to a study of CD8 T cells in ankylosing spondylitis. General study results and limits: Earlier studies detected some motif variants in reactive arthritis synovial fluid and blood. In ankylosing spondylitis patients, matched synovial fluid reportedly showed significant enrichment of disease-linked clones. Clones linked to disease, bearing a CD8+ phenotype, were relatively rare in peripheral blood. About 8 highly homologous variants made up a TCR beta motif that seemed to typify ankylosing spondylitis blood.

The junction had 7 bases not matched to a gene; V was cut back by 4 bases and J by 0 bases. The CDR3 sequence is 16 residues long. In germline, CDR1 is SGHAT, CDR2 FQDESV (reference sequence). Quantitative molecular-barcoded 5'-RACE generated the TCR beta libraries. TCRdb processed the 5' RACE reads anew with MiXCR; each CDR3 protein has one entry. The sample includes around 770,000 distinct CDR3 sequences, over 9.5% of them seen just once. Source material: blood, either unsorted or a sorted T cell fraction (not recorded which). V is TRBV11-1 and J is TRBJ2-3; the match to TRBD2 covers 7 bases. This receptor was taken from a male donor with ankylosing spondylitis. The CDR3: CASSSWEGTSTDTQYF. DNA of the CDR3: TGTGCCAGCAGCTCGTGGGAGGGAACTAGCACAGATACGCAGTATTTT. The entire variable domain, with the rest obtained from reference TRBV11-1 and TRBJ2-3, is as follows: EAEVAQSPRYKITEKSQAVAFWCDPISGHATLYWYRQILGQGPELLVQFQDESVVDDSQLPKDRFSAERLKGVDSTLKIQPAELGDSAMYLCASSSWEGTSTDTQYFGPGTRLTVL.